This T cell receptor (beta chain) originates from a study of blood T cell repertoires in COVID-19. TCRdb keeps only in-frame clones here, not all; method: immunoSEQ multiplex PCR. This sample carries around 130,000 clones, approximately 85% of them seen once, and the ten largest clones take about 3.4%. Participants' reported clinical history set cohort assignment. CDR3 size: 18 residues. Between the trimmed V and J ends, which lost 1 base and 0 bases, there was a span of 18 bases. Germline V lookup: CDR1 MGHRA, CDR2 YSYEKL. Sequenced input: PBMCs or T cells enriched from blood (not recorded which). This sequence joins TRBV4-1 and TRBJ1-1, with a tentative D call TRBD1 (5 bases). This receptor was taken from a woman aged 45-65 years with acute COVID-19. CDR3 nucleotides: TGCGCCAGCAGCCAAGTTCCGAGACAGAGAGCGTTGAACACTGAAGCTTTCTTT. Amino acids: CASSQVPRQRALNTEAFF.